This T cell receptor (beta chain) was sequenced during a study of regulatory T cells in long-lasting Graves disease. Findings and limits, study-wide: Persistent patients had a count of shared public clonotypes (roughly 2,500) that exceeded that of new patients (roughly 1,000).

Indicated time point: newly diagnosed GD, antithyroid drugs for less than 3 months. TCR sequences were obtained from RNA taken from PBMCs. Germline V gives CDR1 MDHEN, CDR2 SYDVKM. The CDR3 is 17 residues long. V dropped 5 bases and J dropped 1 base, with 20 bases sitting between them. This clonotype was seen at least ten times. Its target is not known. Construction of TCR beta libraries relied on iRepertoire HTBI primers and on Arm-PCR targeting CDR3 regions. TCRdb independently ran MiXCR on the multiplex PCR reads; one entry per CDR3 protein. Of approximately 350,000 distinct CDR3 sequences in the sample, 15% to 20% are singletons; the top ten hold 20%. The same sample was also studied in work on T cells in Graves' hyperthyroidism and ophthalmopathy.

This TCR was recovered from a young woman with Graves disease. Source: peripheral blood mononuclear cells (PBMCs), taken at new diagnosis, from a patient treated with antithyroid drugs. This sequence joins TRBV28 and TRBJ1-1, with D uncertain. CDR3 region: CASSQMRGPRANTEAFF. The CDR3, as DNA: TGTGCCAGCAGTCAAATGCGGGGTCCTCGAGCGAACACTGAAGCTTTCTTT.